These 3 T cell receptor beta chains were sequenced from one sample in a study of shared clonotypes between healthy human individuals. Profiled with immunoSEQ multiplex PCR; TCRdb holds only in-frame clones, not every one. The table has millions of clones, 85% to 95% seen once. Sequenced sample: naive CD4+ T cells from PBMCs. The subset denotes: CD45RA+ positively selected. These receptors were obtained from a man younger than 35 in good health. Some clones in this sample may be carry-over from other donors' samples.

The rearrangement links TRBV28 to TRBJ1-1; maybe TRBD1 (5 bases). V was pared by 10 bases and J by 1 base, with 13 bases between. Germline V CDR1 and CDR2: MDHEN, SYDVKM. The CDR3 totals 13 residues. The CDR3 DNA follows: TGTGCCACCCTCCTTGGGGGGAACACTGAAGCTTTCTTT. Its translation is CATLLGGNTEAFF.

J is TRBJ2-7 and V is TRBV5-1; 8 bases line up with TRBD2. This CDR3 region has 18 residues. CDR1 is SGHRS, CDR2 YFSETQ, per germline. The junction had 12 bases not matched to a gene; V was cut back by 1 base and J by 0 bases. CDR3 region: CASSLRSGTSRSSYEQYF. The CDR3 DNA reads TGCGCCAGCAGCTTGCGATCCGGGACTAGTAGATCCTCCTACGAGCAGTACTTC.

V is TRBV5-6 and J is TRBJ2-5; weak D call: TRBD2 (6 bases). The CDR3 has 16 residues. Germline V gives CDR1 SGHDT, CDR2 YYEEEE. Trimming removed 3 bases at V and 1 base at J, with 16 bases between. CDR3 sequence (DNA): TGTGCCAGCAGCTCCCCCATTGGCGGGATCCAAGAGACCCAGTACTTC. Amino acids: CASSSPIGGIQETQYF.